What follows are 2 T cell receptor beta chains derived from one specimen sequenced in a study of control samples from healthy donors and cancer patients. This table comes from immunoSEQ multiplex PCR, and its TCRdb copy is limited to in-frame clones, with some not included. Found here are about 150,000 clones, about 93% of them singletons; the top ten hold 2% to 2.5%. Sequencing input: blood. The receptors stem from a man aged 45-65 years in good health.

The V gene is TRBV2, the J gene TRBJ1-4, with 9 positions matching TRBD1. Germline V gene data show CDR1 as SNHLY and CDR2 as FYNNEI. The CDR3 spans 15 residues. The trim removed 6 bases at V and 4 bases at J, leaving 6 bases unmatched. The CDR3 region is CASRGDRVNNEKLFF. In nucleotides, the CDR3 is TGTGCCAGCAGAGGGGACAGGGTAAATAATGAAAAACTGTTTTTT.

This clone appeared a single time. The chain couples TRBV5-1 to TRBJ2-7; 8 bases fit TRBD2. The CDR3 contains 16 residues. In germline, CDR1 is SGHRS, CDR2 YFSETQ. V gave up 0 bases and J gave up 3 bases; unmatched junction bases: 8. Here the CDR3 DNA reads TGCGCCAGCAGCTTGGGGGTTTTAGCGGGAAGCTACGAGCAGTACTTC. Its protein product is CASSLGVLAGSYEQYF.